What follows is one TCR beta chain and its context. Antigen specificity is unknown. Hyperthyroidism was new, under 2 months, in patients aged 18 to 65. The data derive from a study of Graves' ophthalmopathy and Graves' hyperthyroidism. Study-wide results and caveats: The authors also found most expanded thyroid clonotypes above 0.001 frequency in blood. Built on 13 signatures, a model told ophthalmopathy apart from stable hyperthyroidism with approximately 85% sensitivity and roughly 80% specificity. The model flagged ophthalmopathy progression at roughly 64% sensitivity and 72% to 85% specificity.

Germline lookup yields CDR1 MRHNA and CDR2 SNTAGT. The CDR3 covers 18 residues. V dropped 6 bases and J dropped 4; count of bases not matched to a gene: 18. TCR beta CDR3 amplification used RNA transcripts. First-round RT-PCR employed HTBI primers, with a second-round multiplex PCR after it. MiXCR, applied by TCRdb to the multiplex PCR reads, yields one record per CDR3 protein. Seen here are 900,000 to 1,200,000 distinct CDR3 sequences, about two fifths observed once, and the top ten hold roughly 11%. The gene calls are TRBV6-4 and TRBJ1-2; 9 positions agree with TRBD1. This clonotype was obtained from an adult man with Graves' hyperthyroidism. The sample was peripheral blood or thyroid tissue (not recorded which). The DNA of the CDR3 is TGTGCCAGCAGCCGAGATACACCCGGGGACAGGGCAGGCTATGGCTACACCTTC. Amino acid sequence: CASSRDTPGDRAGYGYTF.